Following are 28 T cell receptor beta chains from one sample sequenced in a study of blood T cell repertoires in COVID-19. Assay: immunoSEQ multiplex PCR; the TCRdb copy retains only in-frame clones and omits some. The sample has approximately 220,000 clones, roughly 88% seen once. What was sequenced was peripheral blood. These receptors were taken from a middle-aged man with acute or convalescent COVID-19.

The table lists this clone with a few counts. The gene calls are TRBV7-9 and TRBJ1-4; D remains unclear. Germline V gene lookup returns CDR1 SEHNR and CDR2 FQNEAQ (reference sequence). This CDR3 has 12 residues. V shed 2 bases and J shed 8 bases, with 6 bases lying between them. CDR3 residues: CASSLPMEKLFF. Written as DNA, the CDR3 is TGTGCCAGCAGCTTACCCATGGAAAAACTGTTTTTT.

CDR3 region: CAWSVLAGDLAKNIQYF. The CDR3, as DNA: TGTGCCTGGAGTGTCCTAGCGGGGGACCTAGCCAAAAACATTCAGTACTTC. The V call is TRBV30, the J call TRBJ2-4; 10 positions match TRBD2. Losses at the gene ends were 0 bases for V and 0 bases for J; bases not matched to a gene: 5. Germline V gene data show CDR1 as GTSNPN and CDR2 as SVGIG (reference sequence). The CDR3 totals 17 residues. Filled out from reference TRBV30 and TRBJ2-4, the complete variable domain reads SQTIHQWPATLVQPVGSPLSLECTVEGTSNPNLYWYRQAAGRGLQLLFYSVGIGQISSEVPQNLSASRPQDRQFILSSKKLLLSDSGFYLCAWSVLAGDLAKNIQYFGAGTRLSVL.

The genes are TRBV7-2 and TRBJ2-7; D possibly corresponds to TRBD1 (6 bases). The CDR3 has 15 residues. V was trimmed by 0 bases and J by 0 bases, leaving 9 bases between them. The germline V gene has CDR1 SGHTA and CDR2 FQGNSA. CDR3 loop: CASSLAGGSSYEQYF. The CDR3 nucleotides are TGTGCCAGCAGCTTAGCAGGGGGTTCCTCCTACGAGCAGTACTTC.

The rearrangement joins TRBV5-8 to TRBJ2-2; the D is unclear. This CDR3 has 13 amino acids. Trimming left V 4 bases short and J 6 bases short, with 10 bases between. Germline CDR1 is SGHTS and CDR2 is YDEGEE. This CDR3 reads CASSLDAPGELFF. The DNA for the CDR3 is TGTGCCAGCAGCCTAGATGCCCCCGGGGAGCTGTTTTTT.

This clone was detected only a few times. CDR3 nucleotide sequence: TGCAGCGTTCGCCGGCTAGCGGGAGCTAATGAGCAGTTCTTC. Translation: CSVRRLAGANEQFF. This chain connects TRBV29-1 to TRBJ2-1; 10 bases map to TRBD2. Trimming cost V 5 bases and J 7 bases; bases outside gene matches: 8. Germline-derived CDR1 and CDR2 are SQVTM and ANQGSEA. This CDR3 region has 14 residues.

The chain combines TRBV5-4 with TRBJ2-1; 7 bases fit TRBD1. V shed 4 bases, J shed 3 bases, and the junction held 13 bases outside the gene matches. Germline CDR1 and CDR2: SGHNT and YYREEE (reference sequence). This CDR3 is built from 17 residues. CDR3 coding DNA: TGTGCCAGCAGCGCAATCAACAGGGGTTTGGACTACAATGAGCAGTTCTTC. It yields the protein CASSAINRGLDYNEQFF.

V is TRBV5-1 and J is TRBJ2-7; 12 nucleotides line up with TRBD2. V gave up 4 bases and J gave up 4 bases; unmatched junction bases: 12. The germline gives CDR1 SGHRS, CDR2 YFSETQ. CDR3 length equals 17 residues. The CDR3 sequence is CASSTTSGSLGAYEQYF. DNA of the CDR3: TGCGCCAGCAGCACGACTAGCGGGAGTTTAGGGGCGTACGAGCAGTACTTC.

This clone was detected a few times. This chain's CDR3 is CASSLSGRGGSNQPQHF. The CDR3 DNA reads as TGTGCCAGCAGTTTATCTGGAAGGGGTGGGAGCAATCAGCCCCAGCATTTT. V is TRBV27 and J is TRBJ1-5; tentatively, D is TRBD1 (5 bases). Germline CDR1 is MNHEY and CDR2 is SMNVEV (reference sequence). The V end was cut by 0 bases, the J end by 1 base, with 13 bases between. CDR3 length: 17 amino acids.

This chain joins TRBV7-9 and TRBJ2-6, with D possibly matching TRBD1 (5 bases). V was cut by 5 bases and J by 0 bases, with 11 bases left in between. Germline CDR1 SEHNR, CDR2 FQNEAQ (reference sequence). This CDR3 is 16 amino acids long. CDR3 sequence: CASSQDKSSGANVLTF. The CDR3 DNA is TGTGCCAGCAGCCAGGACAAGAGCTCTGGGGCCAACGTCCTGACTTTC. Looking up the rest from reference TRBV7-9 and TRBJ2-6 gives the full variable domain: DTGVSQNPRHKITKRGQNVTFRCDPISEHNRLYWYRQTLGQGPEFLTYFQNEAQLEKSRLLSDRFSAERPKGSFSTLEIQRTEQGDSAMYLCASSQDKSSGANVLTFGAGSRLTVL.

This clone was detected once. V is TRBV9 and J is TRBJ2-7; TRBD2 matches 8 bases. CDR3 length: 16 amino acids. Germline-derived CDR1 and CDR2 are SGDLS and YYNGEE. V gave up 0 bases and J gave up 5 bases; unmatched junction bases: 10. CDR3 amino acids: CASSVAPGGLIDEQYF. CDR3 DNA sequence: TGTGCCAGCAGCGTAGCCCCGGGAGGGTTAATTGACGAGCAGTACTTC.

The chain is built from TRBV11-3 and TRBJ2-3; 7 bases are shared with TRBD2. The V gene end was trimmed by 1 base and the J gene end by 2 bases; junction bases not matched to a gene: 3. The germline gives CDR1 SGHNT, CDR2 YENEEA. This CDR3 is 15 amino acids long. This CDR3 reads CASSLAGRATDTQYF. The CDR3 DNA reads TGTGCCAGCAGCTTAGCGGGGAGGGCCACAGATACGCAGTATTTT.

The V gene is TRBV3-1 (or the pseudogene TRBV3-2), the J gene TRBJ1-2; D not certain. CDR1 is LGHDT, CDR2 YNNKEL, per germline (reference sequence). The CDR3 sequence is 13 residues long. Trimming stripped 3 bases from V and 8 bases from J, with 13 bases between. This CDR3 is CASSQGRSGGYTF. CDR3 nucleotides: TGTGCCAGCAGCCAGGGCAGGTCTGGCGGCTACACCTTC.

The gene calls are TRBV7-3 and TRBJ2-1; tentative D call: TRBD1 (6 bases). The CDR3 consists of 14 residues. V was shortened by 5 bases and J by 6 bases, with 14 bases between the two germline ends. Germline CDR1 and CDR2: SGHTA and FQGTGA. The CDR3 DNA is TGTGCCAGCAGCCCGGACAGTAGTTCCAATGAGCAGTTCTTC. Amino acids: CASSPDSSSNEQFF.

The genes are TRBV10-3 and TRBJ1-2, with TRBD1 matching 7 bases. CDR1 and CDR2 (germline): ENHRY, SYGVKD. The J segment lost 6 bases and the V segment lost 6 bases, leaving 13 bases of the junction unmatched. The CDR3 length is 15 residues. This CDR3 reads CAIRDGQVLANGYTF. CDR3 bases: TGTGCCATCAGGGACGGACAGGTCTTGGCGAATGGCTACACCTTC.

CDR3: CASNQRGLGDQPQHF. CDR3 DNA: TGTGCCAGCAATCAAAGGGGGCTCGGGGATCAGCCCCAGCATTTT. The chain uses TRBV6-5 and TRBJ1-5; 7 nucleotides agree with TRBD1. The CDR3 contains 15 residues. Germline V lookup: CDR1 MNHEY, CDR2 SVGAGI. With 7 bases clipped from V and 5 bases from J, the junction kept 11 bases outside the gene matches.

The genes are TRBV25-1 and TRBJ2-7; 9 bases map to TRBD2. CDR1 MGHDK and CDR2 SYGVNS come from the germline V gene. Trimming removed 6 bases from V and 4 bases from J; junction bases left unmatched: 7. CDR3 length equals 14 residues. The CDR3 DNA reads TGTGCCAGCAGCAATAGCGGGAGTAGGTACGAGCAGTACTTC. Its protein product is CASSNSGSRYEQYF.

This clone was counted a few times. The chain is built from TRBV4-2 and TRBJ2-2, with a tentative D call TRBD2 (5 bases). The CDR3 covers 16 residues. Germline V lookup: CDR1 LGHNA, CDR2 YNFKEQ. The germline V and J ends were trimmed by 0 bases and 7 bases, with 15 bases remaining between them. This CDR3 is CASSQDESGILGELFF. The CDR3 bases are TGTGCCAGCAGCCAAGATGAGAGCGGCATCCTCGGGGAGCTGTTTTTT.

The CDR3 here is CASSQNRNEKLFF. DNA of the CDR3: TGCGCCAGCAGCCAGAACAGAAATGAAAAACTGTTTTTT. The chain combines TRBV4-1 with TRBJ1-4; D not resolved. This CDR3 has 13 amino acids. V lost 3 bases, J lost 5 bases, and 7 bases lay in between. Germline lookup yields CDR1 MGHRA and CDR2 YSYEKL.

The chain uses TRBV10-3 and TRBJ2-5; TRBD2 agrees at 10 bases. The V segment lost 4 bases and the J segment 1 base; nucleotides outside the gene matches: 6. The CDR3 runs to 16 residues. Germline CDR1 ENHRY, CDR2 SYGVKD. The CDR3, as DNA: TGTGCCATCAGTGGACCAGTAGCGGGAGGCCAAGAGACCCAGTACTTC. It is translated as CAISGPVAGGQETQYF.

This clone was seen once. The DNA for the CDR3 is TGTGCCAGCAGCTTCGGAGATACGCAGTATTTT. Residues: CASSFGDTQYF. The chain employs TRBV5-4 and TRBJ2-3, with no clear D. There are 11 residues in the CDR3. The germline CDR1 and CDR2 sequences are SGHNT and YYREEE (reference sequence). The ends were cut back, 2 bases at V and 5 bases at J, with 3 bases in the middle.

The chain has TRBV6-5 and TRBJ2-3; 13 bases map to TRBD2. The ends lost 4 bases at V and 2 bases at J; junction bases unmatched: 3. Germline V gene sequence: CDR1 MNHEY, CDR2 SVGAGI. The CDR3 is 16 residues long. This chain's CDR3 is CASSWTSGGLTDTQYF. In DNA form, the CDR3 reads TGTGCCAGCAGTTGGACTAGCGGGGGTCTCACAGATACGCAGTATTTT.

The table lists this clone with a count of one. V is TRBV10-3 and J is TRBJ1-2; tentatively, D is TRBD1 (5 bases). The CDR3 spans 11 residues. Per the germline V gene, CDR1 is ENHRY and CDR2 is SYGVKD. Trimming took off 6 bases at V and 8 bases at J, with 10 bases between the two ends. Written as DNA, the CDR3 is TGTGCCATCAGCGACAGTCTGGGCTACACCTTC. Translated, it gives CAISDSLGYTF.

This clone was observed once. The chain employs TRBV6-5 and TRBJ2-5; TRBD1 matches at 11 bases. The CDR3 contains 14 residues. The germline V gene encodes CDR1 MNHEY and CDR2 SVGAGI. With V trimmed by 6 bases and J by 5 bases, 5 bases remained unmatched. This CDR3 is CASRGQGGVETQYF. In DNA form, the CDR3 reads TGTGCCAGCAGGGGACAGGGGGGCGTTGAGACCCAGTACTTC.

The V gene is TRBV3-1 (or the pseudogene TRBV3-2), the J gene TRBJ1-4; 7 nucleotides agree with TRBD1. CDR3 length equals 15 residues. V trimming: 5 bases; J trimming: 5 bases; junction bases outside the gene matches: 8. The germline V gene has CDR1 LGHDT and CDR2 YNNKEL (reference sequence). CDR3: CASSGTARGNEKLFF. In DNA form, the CDR3 reads TGTGCCAGCAGCGGGACAGCACGAGGGAATGAAAAACTGTTTTTT.

This clone was recorded once. The rearrangement uses TRBV21-1 and TRBJ1-5. TRBV21-1 is given as a pseudogene. CDR3 size: 14 residues. The DNA for the CDR3 is TGTGCCAGCAGCCCCGGGAAAGGCAATCAGCCCCAGCATTTT. As protein: CASSPGKGNQPQHF.

The V gene is TRBV15, the J gene TRBJ1-1; a weak D match, TRBD1 (6 bases). Germline CDR1 reads LNHNV; CDR2 reads YYDKDF (reference sequence). CDR3 size: 14 residues. V was trimmed by 4 bases and J by 2 bases, leaving 11 bases between them. In DNA, the CDR3 is TGTGCCACCAGCATCGAAGGGGGAAACACTGAAGCTTTCTTT. It encodes CATSIEGGNTEAFF. Full variable domain (rest looked up from reference TRBV15 and TRBJ1-1): DAMVIQNPRYQVTQFGKPVTLSCSQTLNHNVMYWYQQKSSQAPKLLFHYYDKDFNNEADTPDNFQSRRPNTSFCFLDIRSPGLGDTAMYLCATSIEGGNTEAFFGQGTRLTVV.

This chain connects TRBV13 to TRBJ2-3; 10 bases map to TRBD1. Germline trimming cut 1 base from V and 1 base from J; bases unmatched to any gene: 5. The CDR3 is 17 amino acids. CDR1 is PRHDT, CDR2 FYEKMQ, per germline (reference sequence). The CDR3 region is CASSLERGQGRTDTQYF. The DNA of the CDR3 is TGTGCCAGCAGCTTAGAACGGGGACAGGGGCGCACAGATACGCAGTATTTT.

V is TRBV30 and J is TRBJ2-7; 8 bases map to TRBD1. Germline CDR1 and CDR2: GTSNPN and SVGIG (reference sequence). This CDR3 region has 14 residues. V shed 5 bases, J shed 9 bases, and the junction held 15 bases outside the gene matches. The CDR3 spells CAWEPGQAVSGQYF. The CDR3 DNA reads as TGTGCCTGGGAACCGGGACAGGCTGTTTCGGGGCAGTACTTC.